This TCR beta chain was found in a study of T-cell reconstitution after alpha-beta-depleted transplantation in children. The table lists this clonotype with many counts. There are 12 residues in the CDR3. Germline lookup yields CDR1 SQVTM and CDR2 ANQGSEA. Deletions cut 5 bases from V and 6 bases from J, with 10 bases between. Unique molecular identifiers featured in how the TCRbeta library was prepared. MiXCR was run by TCRdb on the PCR reads, yielding one entry per CDR3 protein. Of some 390,000 distinct CDR3 sequences listed, roughly 21% are singletons. The material sequenced was PBMCs from the stem cell graft donor, taken from the stem cell graft. The clonotype comes from a human donor who donated a stem cell graft to a child with acute myeloid leukemia. This chain links TRBV29-1 with TRBJ1-4; D not resolved. In DNA form, the CDR3 reads TGCAGCGTTTACGGATCAGATGAAAAACTGTTTTTT. The encoded protein is CSVYGSDEKLFF.